One and the same sample provided the 28 T cell receptor beta chains below, sequenced in a study of blood T cell repertoires in COVID-19. Profiling relied on immunoSEQ multiplex PCR, and the TCRdb table lists in-frame clones only, not all of them. The repertoire includes roughly 80,000 clones, 70% to 80% of them detected once, and 16% sits in the top ten. Sequences were obtained from peripheral blood. All receptors derive from a man between 65 and 80 years old with active or convalescent COVID-19.

This clone was observed a few times. The rearrangement links TRBV6-5 to TRBJ2-3; 10 bases are shared with TRBD1. The V and J ends lost 10 bases and 2 bases, in that order; junction bases with no gene match: 9. Germline V gene sequence: CDR1 MNHEY, CDR2 SVGAGI. The CDR3 spans 15 residues. Here the CDR3 DNA reads TGTGCCACCAAACCCGGGACAGGGGTCACAGATACGCAGTATTTT. Its translation is CATKPGTGVTDTQYF.

This chain joins TRBV30 and TRBJ2-7; 7 nucleotides match TRBD1. The V and J ends lost 5 bases and 3 bases, in that order; junction bases with no gene match: 10. Germline-derived CDR1 and CDR2 are GTSNPN and SVGIG (reference sequence). CDR3 length equals 14 residues. DNA for the CDR3: TGTGCCTGGGGTCCCGGGACAGCCGTCTACGAGCAGTACTTC. Translating it yields CAWGPGTAVYEQYF.

The rearrangement uses TRBV2 and TRBJ1-1, with D hard to call. The CDR3 is made up of 13 amino acids. Germline CDR1 reads SNHLY; CDR2 reads FYNNEI. V was pared by 7 bases and J by 4 bases, with 13 bases between. The CDR3 protein is CASKKEGGTEAFF. The CDR3 region has the DNA TGTGCCAGCAAGAAGGAGGGTGGCACTGAAGCTTTCTTT.

The rearrangement links TRBV28 to TRBJ1-5; unclear D gene. Germline CDR1 reads MDHEN; CDR2 reads SYDVKM. Deletions cut 7 bases from V and 2 bases from J, with 6 bases between. The CDR3 has 12 residues. CDR3 amino acids: CASNSRNQPQHF. The CDR3, as DNA: TGTGCCAGCAACAGCCGCAATCAGCCCCAGCATTTT.

The V call is TRBV2, the J call TRBJ1-1, with D maybe TRBD1 (5 bases). V lost 7 bases, J lost 1 base, and 10 bases lay in between. The CDR3 extends over 13 amino acids. Germline values: CDR1 SNHLY, CDR2 FYNNEI. The CDR3 DNA is TGTGCCAGCAAACAGGTAGAGAACACTGAAGCTTTCTTT. Its protein is CASKQVENTEAFF.

The chain joins TRBV30 to TRBJ2-2; 8 bases are shared with TRBD1. Germline V lookup: CDR1 GTSNPN, CDR2 SVGIG (reference sequence). The length of the CDR3 is 16 residues. Germline trimming cut 1 base from V and 5 bases from J; bases unmatched to any gene: 9. The CDR3 sequence: CAWSDFRQGSTGELFF. CDR3 bases: TGTGCCTGGAGTGATTTCCGACAGGGGTCAACCGGGGAGCTGTTTTTT. Drawing the rest from reference TRBV30 and TRBJ2-2, the complete variable domain is SQTIHQWPATLVQPVGSPLSLECTVEGTSNPNLYWYRQAAGRGLQLLFYSVGIGQISSEVPQNLSASRPQDRQFILSSKKLLLSDSGFYLCAWSDFRQGSTGELFFGEGSRLTVL.

The chain combines TRBV27 with TRBJ2-6, with TRBD1 as a possible D gene (5 bases). The germline CDR1 and CDR2 sequences are MNHEY and SMNVEV (reference sequence). V lost 3 bases and J 2 bases, leaving 11 bases between the germline ends. The CDR3 is made up of 16 amino acids. In nucleotides, the CDR3 is TGTGCCAGCAGTTTTCTATTGGGGCCTGGGGCCAACGTCCTGACTTTC. Protein sequence: CASSFLLGPGANVLTF. Together with reference TRBV27 and TRBJ2-6, the CDR3 gives the full variable domain: EAQVTQNPRYLITVTGKKLTVTCSQNMNHEYMSWYRQDPGLGLRQIYYSMNVEVTDKGDVPEGYKVSRKEKRNFPLILESPSPNQTSLYFCASSFLLGPGANVLTFGAGSRLTVL.

This sequence joins TRBV28 and TRBJ1-2, with D possibly being TRBD1 (6 bases). The germline CDR1 and CDR2 sequences are MDHEN and SYDVKM. The CDR3 contains 12 residues. V was pared by 8 bases and J by 0 bases, with 7 bases between. CDR3 in amino acids: CASWDTNYGYTF. The DNA of the CDR3 is TGTGCCAGCTGGGACACTAACTATGGCTACACCTTC.

The chain couples TRBV7-9 to TRBJ1-1, with 7 nucleotides matching TRBD1. The CDR3 spans 14 residues. CDR1 and CDR2 from the germline V gene are SEHNR and FQNEAQ (reference sequence). The J segment lost 1 base and the V segment lost 5 bases, leaving 4 bases of the junction unmatched. CDR3 DNA sequence: TGTGCCAGCAGCGACGGGACAGCGAACACTGAAGCTTTCTTT. It yields the protein CASSDGTANTEAFF.

This clone showed up just a few times. The chain links TRBV27 to TRBJ2-2; D gene uncertain. The V gene's germline CDR1 is MNHEY and CDR2 SMNVEV (reference sequence). The CDR3 sequence is 12 residues long. The ends were cut back, 6 bases at V and 1 base at J, with 3 bases in the middle. Here the CDR3 DNA reads TGTGCCAGCAGCGGGAACACCGGGGAGCTGTTTTTT. Translation: CASSGNTGELFF.

This clone was detected ten times or more. V is TRBV5-4 and J is TRBJ2-3, with D maybe TRBD1 (6 bases). The CDR3 contains 14 residues. CDR1 SGHNT and CDR2 YYREEE come from the germline V gene (reference sequence). Trimming took off 6 bases at V and 2 bases at J, with 13 bases between the two ends. This CDR3 is CASTGAGVTDTQYF. The CDR3 DNA is TGTGCCAGCACCGGAGCAGGGGTCACAGATACGCAGTATTTT.

For this clone: One junction end does not reproduce the germline sequence, and a read error may be involved. V gene TRBV2 combines with J gene TRBJ2-3, with 8 bases that match TRBD1. CDR3 length: 12 amino acids. Germline V gene sequence: CDR1 SNHLY, CDR2 FYNNEI. CDR3 nucleotides: TGTGCCGGCAGGGGGCTCACGGATACGCAGTATTTT. It specifies CAGRGLTDTQYF. Full variable domain (outside the CDR3, taken from reference TRBV2 and TRBJ2-3): EPEVTQTPSHQVTQMGQEVILRCVPISNHLYFYWYRQILGQKVEFLVSFYNNEISEKSEIFDDQFSVERPDGSNFTLKIRSTKLEDSAMYFCAGRGLTDTQYFGPGTRLTVL.

The chain has TRBV20-1 and TRBJ1-2; D may be TRBD1 (5 bases). The CDR3 runs to 12 residues. V dropped 3 bases and J dropped 10 bases, with 15 bases sitting between them. Germline CDR1 DFQATT, CDR2 SNEGSKA (reference sequence). The CDR3 region is CSASRPPGIYTF. The CDR3 DNA is TGCAGTGCTAGTCGGCCACCAGGGATCTACACCTTC.

This rearrangement joins TRBV30 to TRBJ1-1; D call uncertain. This CDR3 spans 14 amino acids. V shed 0 bases and J shed 2 bases, with 10 bases lying between them. Looked up from germline, CDR1 is GTSNPN and CDR2 is SVGIG (reference sequence). CDR3 protein: CAWSVHEGNTEAFF. The CDR3 nucleotides are TGTGCCTGGAGTGTACATGAGGGTAACACTGAAGCTTTCTTT.

The chain links TRBV12-3 or TRBV12-4 to TRBJ1-1, with D perhaps TRBD1 (5 bases). The CDR3 is made up of 13 amino acids. V lost 3 bases, J lost 5 bases, and 10 bases lay in between. The CDR3 region is CASSFQGGTEAFF. The DNA for the CDR3 is TGTGCCAGCAGTTTCCAGGGAGGTACTGAAGCTTTCTTT.

The chain joins TRBV11-1 to TRBJ2-5; 7 bases align to TRBD2. Germline loops: CDR1 SGHAT, CDR2 FQDESV (reference sequence). V shed 5 bases and J 5 bases; nucleotides not matched to a gene: 11. The CDR3 is 15 amino acids. CDR3 DNA sequence: TGTGCCAGCAGCCGGGAGCGGGGAAGGGCTGAGACCCAGTACTTC. It encodes CASSRERGRAETQYF.

The V gene is TRBV6-5, the J gene TRBJ2-2, with D perhaps matching TRBD1 (5 bases). The V and J ends lost 6 bases and 6 bases respectively, with 8 bases between them. Per germline, CDR1 MNHEY and CDR2 SVGAGI. CDR3 size: 12 residues. CDR3 region: CASSPGSGELFF. CDR3 in DNA: TGTGCCAGCAGCCCAGGGTCCGGGGAGCTGTTTTTT.

The rearrangement uses TRBV29-1 and TRBJ2-7; a possible D gene is TRBD1 (5 bases). Germline CDR1 SQVTM, CDR2 ANQGSEA. The length of the CDR3 is 14 residues. V was trimmed by 4 bases and J by 0 bases, leaving 13 bases between them. CDR3 residues: CSVAAPTGSYEQYF. The CDR3 DNA reads as TGCAGCGTTGCGGCCCCTACAGGCTCCTACGAGCAGTACTTC.

This clone was observed at least ten times. The V and J genes are TRBV4-2 and TRBJ2-1, with D possibly matching TRBD1 (6 bases). The CDR3 contains 16 residues. Germline lookup yields CDR1 LGHNA and CDR2 YNFKEQ. The ends were cut back, 1 base at V and 8 bases at J, with 18 bases in the middle. CDR3 amino acids: CASSQGQGRPLDEQFF. DNA of the CDR3: TGTGCCAGCAGCCAAGGGCAGGGGCGCCCATTGGATGAGCAGTTCTTC.

This sequence joins TRBV28 and TRBJ1-2, with 9 bases identical to TRBD1. The CDR3 totals 14 residues. Trimming cost V 5 bases and J 8 bases; bases outside gene matches: 9. Germline CDR1 and CDR2: MDHEN and SYDVKM. CDR3 coding DNA: TGTGCCAGCAGTACCCGGACAGGGGCATTCGGCTACACCTTC. Translating it yields CASSTRTGAFGYTF.

This clone was detected a few times. The chain carries TRBV6-6 and TRBJ1-5, with 7 bases identical to TRBD1. Unmatched junction bases numbered 9, after V lost 6 bases and J lost 10 bases. The V gene's germline CDR1 is MNHNY and CDR2 SVGAGI (reference sequence). CDR3 length: 13 amino acids. CDR3 nucleotides: TGTGCCAGCAGCCCAGGGGGAATCAGCCCCCAGCATTTT. Protein sequence: CASSPGGISPQHF.

The CDR3 loop reads CASSLGLAVAGELFF. CDR3 DNA sequence: TGTGCCAGCAGCTTGGGACTAGCTGTTGCTGGGGAGCTGTTTTTT. The rearrangement links TRBV5-5 to TRBJ2-2; TRBD2 matches 7 bases. Germline V CDR1 and CDR2: SGHKS, YYEKEE (reference sequence). The V segment lost 0 bases and the J segment 8 bases; nucleotides outside the gene matches: 7. This CDR3 region has 15 residues.

This chain links TRBV6-5 with TRBJ1-6, with D maybe TRBD1 (6 bases). The germline gives CDR1 MNHEY, CDR2 SVGAGI. The CDR3 is 14 amino acids. Trimming pared 8 bases from V and 7 bases from J, leaving 15 bases between. CDR3 DNA: TGTGCCAGCTGCCCTGAGGGGGTAAATTCACCCCTCCACTTT. This translates into CASCPEGVNSPLHF.

The chain has TRBV18 and TRBJ1-2, with D unclear. In germline, CDR1 is KGHSH, CDR2 LQKENI. Trimming pared 1 base from V and 6 bases from J, leaving 9 bases between. This CDR3 region has 13 residues. CDR3 sequence: CASSPRPNDGYTF. CDR3 bases: TGTGCCAGCTCACCACGGCCAAACGATGGCTACACCTTC.

The V and J genes are TRBV2 and TRBJ2-3, with D maybe TRBD1 (5 bases). The V end was cut by 4 bases, the J end by 0 bases, with 11 bases between. This CDR3 is 15 amino acids long. Per germline, CDR1 SNHLY and CDR2 FYNNEI. CDR3 in DNA: TGTGCCAGCAGTGTAGGGGATTTGAGCACAGATACGCAGTATTTT. It translates to CASSVGDLSTDTQYF.

This clone was seen only a few times. The V gene is TRBV28, the J gene TRBJ1-5; a weak D match, TRBD1 (6 bases). Trimming shortened V by 7 bases and J by 6 bases, and 16 bases separated the two germline ends. CDR1 is MDHEN, CDR2 SYDVKM, per germline. CDR3 length: 14 amino acids. The DNA for the CDR3 is TGTGCCAGCACCAGGGCAGGGGAGGGTCAGCCCCAGCATTTT. Protein product: CASTRAGEGQPQHF.

J is TRBJ2-3 and V is TRBV14; D unclear. Germline V lookup: CDR1 SGHDN, CDR2 FVKESK. Trimming stripped 3 bases from V and 7 bases from J, with 11 bases between. The CDR3 is 13 residues long. The CDR3 sequence is CASSQELRNTQYF. The CDR3 DNA is TGTGCCAGCAGCCAGGAATTGAGGAATACGCAGTATTTT.

The V gene is TRBV11-3, the J gene TRBJ2-1; D might be TRBD2 (5 bases). V shed 5 bases and J shed 4 bases, with 18 bases lying between them. CDR3 length: 16 amino acids. The germline V gene has CDR1 SGHNT and CDR2 YENEEA. CDR3 sequence reads: CASSARPSGSYNEQFF. The CDR3 DNA reads as TGTGCCAGCAGCGCCCGGCCGAGCGGCTCTTACAATGAGCAGTTCTTC.